The 20 T cell receptor beta chains below were found in one sample sequenced in a study of regulatory T cells in long-lasting Graves disease. Arm-PCR of CDR3 regions with iRepertoire HTBI primers generated TCR beta libraries. TCRdb passed the multiplex PCR reads through MiXCR, listing each CDR3 protein once. The table includes fewer than 550,000 distinct CDR3 sequences, more than 15% detected once. The time point was: newly diagnosed GD, antithyroid drugs for less than 3 months. The TCR library was prepared using RNA isolated from PBMCs. The sample was also reused in another study, on T cells in Graves' hyperthyroidism and ophthalmopathy.

Sequenced material: peripheral blood mononuclear cells (PBMCs), taken at new diagnosis, from a patient treated with antithyroid drugs. These receptor sequences come from a woman aged 40-60 years with Graves disease.

This clonotype was detected ten times or more. The chain carries TRBV3-1 and TRBJ1-1; TRBD1 matches 8 bases. In germline, CDR1 is LGHDT, CDR2 YNNKEL (reference sequence). CDR3 length: 18 amino acids. Germline trimming cut 4 bases from V and 0 bases from J; bases unmatched to any gene: 13. The CDR3 loop is CASSRPGGRKGVNTEAFF. CDR3 sequence (DNA): TGTGCCAGCAGCCGACCAGGGGGCAGGAAAGGGGTGAACACTGAAGCTTTCTTT.

Comments on this clonotype: This may come from a read error, since a much larger clone is one base off. The missing conserved phenylalanine or tryptophan at the end of this CDR3 makes a read error likely. The chain combines TRBV6-2 or TRBV6-3 with TRBJ2-1; a weak D match, TRBD2 (5 bases). Trimming removed 11 bases from V and 4 bases from J, with 12 bases in between. CDR1 is MNHEY and CDR2 is SVGEGT in the germline V gene. The CDR3 sequence is 12 residues long. The CDR3 region is CAARRTYNEQFS. The CDR3 region has the DNA TGTGCCGCTAGACGGACTTACAATGAGCAGTTCTCC.

The chain is built from TRBV7-6 and TRBJ1-4, with a possible D match to TRBD1 (5 bases). This CDR3 spans 17 amino acids. The germline CDR1 and CDR2 sequences are SGHVS and FNYEAQ. V lost 2 bases and J 7 bases, leaving 20 bases between the germline ends. For the CDR3, the DNA is TGTGCCAGCAGCTTACTACCGGGACTCCCGGCGGTTGAAAAACTGTTTTTT. Translated: CASSLLPGLPAVEKLFF.

In this sample, this clonotype turned up a few times. Only one base separates this from a far larger clonotype, so it likely reflects a read error. The J gene is TRBJ2-1, the V gene TRBV7-3; TRBD1 aligns across 7 bases. Germline values: CDR1 SGHTA, CDR2 FQGTGA. This CDR3 is 16 amino acids long. The V gene end was trimmed by 2 bases and the J gene end by 10 bases; junction bases not matched to a gene: 14. The DNA for the CDR3 is TGTGCCAGCAGCTTAGGAGCCAGGGGGTCCAATTACGAGCAGTTCTTC. Protein sequence: CASSLGARGSNYEQFF.

This clonotype was observed a handful of times. The chain is built from TRBV2 and TRBJ2-3; 9 bases align to TRBD2. The CDR3 covers 14 residues. Germline V lookup: CDR1 SNHLY, CDR2 FYNNEI. The J segment lost 0 bases and the V segment lost 6 bases, leaving 1 base of the junction unmatched. CDR3: CASSGTSSTDTQYF. Written as DNA, the CDR3 is TGTGCCAGCAGCGGGACTAGCAGCACAGATACGCAGTATTTT.

In the case of this clonotype: This may be a read error, as it is one base from a much larger clone. V and J are TRBV7-9 and TRBJ1-2; D is unresolved. The V gene lost 1 base and the J gene lost 2 bases, with 5 bases spanning the gap. This CDR3 is built from 13 residues. Germline CDR1 SEHNR, CDR2 FQNEAQ (reference sequence). CDR3 protein: CASSLEENYGYTF. CDR3 DNA: TGTGCCAGCAGCTTAGAGGAAAACTATGGCTACACCTTC. Filled out from reference TRBV7-9 and TRBJ1-2, the complete variable domain reads DTGVSQNPRHKITKRGQNVTFRCDPISEHNRLYWYRQTLGQGPEFLTYFQNEAQLEKSRLLSDRFSAERPKGSFSTLEIQRTEQGDSAMYLCASSLEENYGYTFGSGTRLTVV.

This clonotype was seen a handful of times. J is TRBJ1-5 and V is TRBV5-1; no definite D call. Deletions cut 5 bases from V and 1 base from J, with 13 bases between. The CDR3 totals 15 residues. CDR1 and CDR2 (germline): SGHRS, YFSETQ. The CDR3 region has the DNA TGCGCCAGCAGATCGGGTCCCGAAAGCAATCAGCCCCAGCATTTT. This codes for CASRSGPESNQPQHF. The whole variable domain, remainder taken from reference TRBV5-1 and TRBJ1-5, is KAGVTQTPRYLIKTRGQQVTLSCSPISGHRSVSWYQQTPGQGLQFLFEYFSETQRNKGNFPGRFSGRQFSNSRSEMNVSTLELGDSALYLCASRSGPESNQPQHFGDGTRLSIL.

J is TRBJ2-2 and V is TRBV19, with TRBD2 identical over 8 bases. The CDR3 sequence is 15 residues long. Per germline, CDR1 LNHDA and CDR2 SQIVND (reference sequence). V lost 6 bases to trimming and J lost 1 base; unmatched junction nucleotides: 4. CDR3 DNA: TGTGCCAGTAGATTCCGGGGGGGGAACACCGGGGAGCTGTTTTTT. Its translation: CASRFRGGNTGELFF.

The chain is built from TRBV5-1 and TRBJ1-2; weak D call: TRBD1 (5 bases). Trimming took 0 bases from V and 4 from J, leaving 16 bases between them. Germline V gene data show CDR1 as SGHRS and CDR2 as YFSETQ. This CDR3 comprises 16 residues. The CDR3 sequence is CASSLGGSLLGYGYTF. CDR3 sequence (DNA): TGCGCCAGCAGCTTGGGGGGCAGCTTGCTAGGCTATGGCTACACCTTC.

This chain uses TRBV20-1 with TRBJ2-2; 8 bases line up with TRBD2. Germline V gene sequence: CDR1 DFQATT, CDR2 SNEGSKA (reference sequence). This CDR3 has 13 residues. V was pared by 3 bases and J by 7 bases, with 4 bases of the junction left unmatched. CDR3 residues: CSASGGANGELFF. The CDR3 DNA reads TGCAGTGCTAGCGGGGGGGCAAACGGGGAGCTGTTTTTT.

V and J are TRBV19 and TRBJ2-3; 12 nucleotides line up with TRBD2. CDR1 is LNHDA and CDR2 is SQIVND in the germline V gene (reference sequence). The CDR3 length is 15 residues. V was clipped by 9 bases and J by 4 bases; unmatched bases: 8. The CDR3 sequence is CARVKLAGGADTQYF. The CDR3 DNA reads as TGTGCCAGAGTTAAACTAGCGGGGGGCGCAGATACGCAGTATTTT. The complete variable domain, with remaining parts taken from reference TRBV19 and TRBJ2-3, reads DGGITQSPKYLFRKEGQNVTLSCEQNLNHDAMYWYRQDPGQGLRLIYYSQIVNDFQKGDIAEGYSVSREKKESFPLTVTSAQKNPTAFYLCARVKLAGGADTQYFGPGTRLTVL.

The table lists this clonotype with many counts. This chain links TRBV7-2 with TRBJ1-1; D is uncertain. The germline V gene has CDR1 SGHTA and CDR2 FQGNSA. Trimming left V 4 bases short and J 4 bases short, with 10 bases between. This CDR3 comprises 13 residues. The CDR3 is CASSSYSGTEAFF. The CDR3 region has the DNA TGTGCCAGCAGCTCTTACAGTGGCACTGAAGCTTTCTTT.

This clonotype occurred a few times. V is TRBV2 and J is TRBJ1-5, with 7 bases lining up with TRBD1. This CDR3 spans 16 amino acids. Germline trimming cut 3 bases from V and 6 bases from J; bases unmatched to any gene: 11. Germline lookup yields CDR1 SNHLY and CDR2 FYNNEI. The CDR3 loop is CASSDQGQFVGQPQHF. As DNA, the CDR3 is TGTGCCAGCAGTGATCAGGGACAGTTTGTTGGTCAGCCCCAGCATTTT.

This clonotype has a single count. The chain is built from TRBV14 and TRBJ1-1, with D possibly TRBD1 on 6 matching bases. This CDR3 comprises 18 residues. The germline V and J ends were trimmed by 2 bases and 3 bases, with 22 bases remaining between them. CDR1 SGHDN and CDR2 FVKESK come from the germline V gene. The CDR3 coding sequence is TGTGCCAGCAGCCAAACACTCTATTCCGGGACAACGCACACTGAAGCTTTCTTT. Protein: CASSQTLYSGTTHTEAFF.

This chain uses TRBV20-1 with TRBJ2-1, with no clear D. V lost 3 bases and J lost 4, with 10 bases in between. CDR1 is DFQATT, CDR2 SNEGSKA, per germline (reference sequence). This CDR3 has 13 amino acids. The CDR3 loop is CSARDGSYNEQFF. The CDR3 nucleotides read TGCAGTGCTAGGGACGGTTCTTACAATGAGCAGTTCTTC.

In its sample, this clonotype was seen once. This is likely a read error, given that the CDR3 carries no conserved phenylalanine or tryptophan at its end. J is TRBJ1-3 and V is TRBV6-1; the D gene is possibly TRBD1 (6 bases). Germline CDR1 and CDR2: MNHNS and SASEGT. V shed 4 bases and J shed 0 bases, with 10 bases lying between them. The CDR3 extends over 15 amino acids. The CDR3 region has the DNA TGTGCCAGCAGTGCCTTGACAGGCTCTGGAAACACCATATATCTT. It translates to CASSALTGSGNTIYL.

This clonotype was observed a few times. The genes are TRBV19 and TRBJ1-2; 7 bases map to TRBD1. The V gene's germline CDR1 is LNHDA and CDR2 SQIVND (reference sequence). The CDR3 runs to 15 residues. The junction had 12 bases not matched to a gene; V was cut back by 9 bases and J by 2 bases. This CDR3 reads CASSFSQGGNYGYTF. DNA for the CDR3: TGTGCCAGCAGTTTCTCGCAGGGGGGGAACTATGGCTACACCTTC.

This clonotype was found many times. This chain connects TRBV2 to TRBJ2-6; D gene ambiguous. The CDR3 contains 13 residues. The V and J ends lost 6 bases and 3 bases respectively, with 6 bases between them. Germline V gene data show CDR1 as SNHLY and CDR2 as FYNNEI. CDR3 nucleotide sequence: TGTGCCAGCAGGGTTTTTGGGGCCAACGTCCTGACTTTC. Amino acids: CASRVFGANVLTF.

Many counts were recorded for this clonotype. The chain combines TRBV10-2 with TRBJ2-7, with TRBD2 matching 7 bases. The CDR3 covers 10 residues. Losses at the gene ends were 8 bases for V and 6 bases for J; bases not matched to a gene: 1. Germline CDR1 WSHSY, CDR2 SAAADI. CDR3 loop: CASGRGEQYF. DNA for the CDR3: TGCGCCAGCGGGAGGGGCGAGCAGTACTTC.

This clonotype was found a few times. The chain is built from TRBV6-1 and TRBJ1-5, with TRBD1 matching 8 bases. CDR1 MNHNS and CDR2 SASEGT come from the germline V gene. CDR3 size: 14 residues. V shed 3 bases and J 5 bases; nucleotides not matched to a gene: 3. This chain's CDR3 is CASSDRQGYQPQHF. The CDR3 DNA follows: TGTGCCAGCAGTGATAGACAGGGGTATCAGCCCCAGCATTTT.